This TCR beta chain was obtained from a study of blood T cells in healthy people across ages (dated by TCRdb to about 2015). For context, the study as a whole: In model experiments, roughly one uniquely barcoded TCR beta cDNA molecule per two T cells was captured by template switching. To track age-related changes in TCR beta repertoire diversity, the study relied on deep sequencing normalized with unique cDNA molecular identifiers. Donors were grouped into four age groups: young (average approximately 15 years), middle-aged (roughly 38), aged (about 59) and long-lived (less than 85). The study analyzed two additional independent replicas of 1 million unique cDNA reads from the same blood draw for two donors, one aged 18 to 30 and one aged 80 or older.

Systemically healthy Caucasian individuals from Russia, around 39 in total and aged roughly 6 to 90 years, were included as donors. Each donor gave 8 to 10 milliliters of peripheral blood, collected into EDTA-treated Vacutainer tubes. Ficoll-Paque density-gradient centrifugation was used to isolate PBMCs, with at least 6.5 million per sample. Total RNA was extracted from PBMCs with Trizol reagent, with at least 5.5 micrograms obtained per sample. For every donor, an aliquot of PBMCs went through flow cytometry to measure the percentages of naive CD45RAhigh/CD27high T cells. The germline V gene (reference sequence) yields DFQATT for CDR1 and SNEGSKA for CDR2. V is cut by 1 base and J by 7 bases, and the space between the germline ends is 10 bases. From its cysteine to its phenylalanine, the CDR3 spans 12 amino acids. Of all the DNA, just the CDR3 is kept, 36 bases in frame from base 1. Library generation was performed with 5' RACE. Sequenced on an Illumina HiSeq 2500. A second PCR of roughly 6 to 11 cycles was run with a J-beta primer mix and a sample-barcoded 5' primer. Each TCR beta cDNA molecule received a unique molecular identifier from a template-switch 5' adaptor carrying 12 random nucleotides. Each sample yielded at least 2.5 million CDR3-containing paired-end reads. First-strand cDNA synthesis was performed from all RNA using the Mint cDNA synthesis kit, with priming by a TRBC-specific oligonucleotide. All cDNA was treated with uracil-DNA glycosylase and then went through a first 18-cycle PCR with the universal primers M1SS and BC2_uni_R. In the paper's pipeline: Normalization of each sample was performed by random selection of 1 million high-quality reads, each carrying a distinct molecular identifier. Reads with shared molecular identifiers were discarded instead of being binned into consensus sequences. MiTCR, run with a Q25 quality threshold and the strictest error-elimination algorithm, handled CDR3 identification, clonotype clustering and error correction. Lower-bound total TCR beta diversity was estimated with a nonparametric unseen species model using Euler transformation. Through fastp at Q25 and MiXCR, TCRdb rebuilt clones from the public reads, retaining in-frame beta chains. Rows matching on CDR3 protein sequence are summarized as one entry with the most common DNA and genes. The V and J calls and clone size come from TCRdb's table, not from the authors' own analysis. The sample yields under 1,100,000 distinct CDR3 sequences; 20% to 25% were counted once. Around 0.75% of the sample rests with the top ten.

This clonotype was counted only a few times. The clone's antigen remains unknown. No clone much larger than this one lies a single base away; base qualities are absent. Points the paper makes about the study in general: There was a strong correlation between observed TCR beta diversity and the percentage of naive T cells measured by flow cytometry. Because the CMV infection status of the donors was unknown, age-related changes in expanded clonotypes may potentially have been confounded. Compared with the aged group, the long-lived group had more naive CD4+ T cells, fewer expanded clones and increased TCR diversity, a pattern suggesting age selection. As age increased, observed TCR beta diversity per million T cells dropped in a roughly linear way, and a significant reduction was already evident by age 40. Bulk unsorted PBMC profiling prevented conclusive comparison of naive and antigen-experienced compartments. Estimates of total diversity based on one million sequenced T cells were considered lower bounds and underestimates.

The same data also went into a second study, on T cells of mothers and their children. The second publication reports: The donors were nine systemically healthy Caucasian individuals, made up of three mothers and their six children. cDNA synthesis used all of the extracted RNA, with 1.5 ug of RNA in each 15 ul reaction. In the second PCR, sample barcodes and 2-4 random nucleotides were introduced via the M1S primer. More than 8 million TCR beta CDR3 reads were obtained from each mother, and some 3.3 million reads were obtained from each child. Thymic selection similarly shapes TCR recombination output in related and unrelated pairs, with minor effect from inherited differences. Related mother-child pairs always showed normalized repertoire overlap that was slightly higher than in unrelated mother-child pairs, though the difference was never significant. No persistent microchimeric T cell clones were found, with a detection sensitivity of around 100 clones per million clonotypes. To look for features that set related mother-child pairs apart from unrelated individuals, the researchers ran deep NGS to compare the TCR beta repertoires of mothers and children. On average, the children were roughly 10 +/- 4 years old, while the mothers were 40 +/- 4 years old. After adapters were ligated using NEBNext reagents, the libraries underwent 100+100 nt paired-end sequencing on an Illumina HiSeq 2000. To prevent cross-contamination, the mother and child libraries were prepared a month apart and were sequenced in separate runs. For each donor, between 500,000 and 2,000,000 distinct TCR beta clonotypes were identified. Naive TCR beta clonotypes were estimated from low-frequency clonotypes matched to each donor's FACS-determined naive share, without sorting.

This TCR came from a girl aged 2-10 years in good health. The chain is encoded by TRBV20-1 joined to TRBJ1-1; 5 matching bases give a weak D call of TRBD1. The material sequenced was blood. CDR3 reads: CSARVGDHEAFF. The DNA sequence is given as TGCAGTGCTAGAGTGGGGGACCATGAAGCTTTCTTT.